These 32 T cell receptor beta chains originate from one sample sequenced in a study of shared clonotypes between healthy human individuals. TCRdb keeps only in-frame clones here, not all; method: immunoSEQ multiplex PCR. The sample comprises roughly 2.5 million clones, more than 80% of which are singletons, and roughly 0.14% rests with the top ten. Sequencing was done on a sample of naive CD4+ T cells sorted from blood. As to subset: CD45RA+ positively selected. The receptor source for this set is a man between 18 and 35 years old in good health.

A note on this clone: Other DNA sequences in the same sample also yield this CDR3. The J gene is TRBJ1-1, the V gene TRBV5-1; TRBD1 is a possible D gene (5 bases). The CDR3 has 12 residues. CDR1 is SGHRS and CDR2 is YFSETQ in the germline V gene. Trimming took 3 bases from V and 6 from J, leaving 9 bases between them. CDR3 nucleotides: TGCGCCAGCAGCTCCGGGACTCCTGAAGCTTTCTTT. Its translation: CASSSGTPEAFF. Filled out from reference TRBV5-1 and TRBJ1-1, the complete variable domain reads KAGVTQTPRYLIKTRGQQVTLSCSPISGHRSVSWYQQTPGQGLQFLFEYFSETQRNKGNFPGRFSGRQFSNSRSEMNVSTLELGDSALYLCASSSGTPEAFFGQGTRLTVV.

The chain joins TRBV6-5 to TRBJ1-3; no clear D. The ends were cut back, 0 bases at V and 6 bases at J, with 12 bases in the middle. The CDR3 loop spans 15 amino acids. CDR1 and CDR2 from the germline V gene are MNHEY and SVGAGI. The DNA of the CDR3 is TGTGCCAGCAGTTACTCGAGGGAGTCGGTAAACACCATATATTTT. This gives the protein CASSYSRESVNTIYF.

The CDR3 coding sequence is TGTGCCAGCTCACCTCTAGGAGACAGCACTTATGGCTACACCTTC. Its protein is CASSPLGDSTYGYTF. V is TRBV18 and J is TRBJ1-2; D possibly corresponds to TRBD1 (5 bases). Trimming took 3 bases from V and 5 from J, leaving 16 bases between them. This CDR3 is 15 amino acids long. CDR1 is KGHSH and CDR2 is LQKENI in the germline V gene. Full variable domain (outside the CDR3, taken from reference TRBV18 and TRBJ1-2): NAGVMQNPRHLVRRRGQEARLRCSPMKGHSHVYWYRQLPEEGLKFMVYLQKENIIDESGMPKERFSAEFPKEGPSILRIQQVVRGDSAAYFCASSPLGDSTYGYTFGSGTRLTVV.

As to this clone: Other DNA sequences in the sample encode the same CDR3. The chain's CDR3 is CASSLDLATDTQYF. Here the CDR3 DNA reads TGCGCCAGCAGCTTGGATCTAGCGACAGATACGCAGTATTTT. The chain carries TRBV5-1 and TRBJ2-3; perhaps TRBD2 as D (6 bases). Germline V gene sequence: CDR1 SGHRS, CDR2 YFSETQ. The CDR3 spans 14 residues. The germline V and J ends were trimmed by 0 bases and 3 bases, with 8 bases remaining between them.

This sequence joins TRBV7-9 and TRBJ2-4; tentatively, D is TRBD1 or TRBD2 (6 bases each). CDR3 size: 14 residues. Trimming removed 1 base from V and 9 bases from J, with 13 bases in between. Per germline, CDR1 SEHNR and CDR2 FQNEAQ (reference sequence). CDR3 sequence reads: CASSLEQGRSIQYF. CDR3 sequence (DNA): TGTGCCAGCAGCTTAGAGCAGGGGAGGAGCATTCAGTACTTC.

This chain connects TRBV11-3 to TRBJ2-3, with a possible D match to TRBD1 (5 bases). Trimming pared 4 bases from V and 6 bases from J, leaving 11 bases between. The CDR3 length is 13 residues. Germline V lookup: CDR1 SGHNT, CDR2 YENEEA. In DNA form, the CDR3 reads TGTGCCAGCAGCTCATGGGGCGATGATACGCAGTATTTT. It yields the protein CASSSWGDDTQYF. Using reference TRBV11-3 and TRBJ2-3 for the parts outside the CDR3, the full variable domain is EAGVVQSPRYKIIEKKQPVAFWCNPISGHNTLYWYLQNLGQGPELLIRYENEEAVDDSQLPKDRFSAERLKGVDSTLKIQPAELGDSAVYLCASSSWGDDTQYFGPGTRLTVL.

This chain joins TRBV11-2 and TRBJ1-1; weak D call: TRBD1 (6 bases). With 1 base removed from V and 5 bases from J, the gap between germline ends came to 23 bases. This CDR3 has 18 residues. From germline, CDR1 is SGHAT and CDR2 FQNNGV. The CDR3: CASSLAPGRGRAETEAFF. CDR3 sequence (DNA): TGTGCCAGCAGCTTAGCCCCGGGCAGGGGAAGGGCAGAAACTGAAGCTTTCTTT.

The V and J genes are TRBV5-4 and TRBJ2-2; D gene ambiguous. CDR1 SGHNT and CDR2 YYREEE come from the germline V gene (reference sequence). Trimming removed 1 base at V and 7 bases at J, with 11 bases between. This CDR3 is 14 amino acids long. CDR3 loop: CASSLWSFGGELFF. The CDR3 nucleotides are TGTGCCAGCAGCTTGTGGTCCTTTGGCGGGGAGCTGTTTTTT.

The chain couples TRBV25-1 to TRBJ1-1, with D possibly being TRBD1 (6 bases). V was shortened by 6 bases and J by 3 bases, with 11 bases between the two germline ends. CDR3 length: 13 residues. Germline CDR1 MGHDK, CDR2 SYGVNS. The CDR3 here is CASRGQLDTEAFF. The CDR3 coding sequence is TGTGCCAGCAGAGGACAGCTTGACACTGAAGCTTTCTTT.

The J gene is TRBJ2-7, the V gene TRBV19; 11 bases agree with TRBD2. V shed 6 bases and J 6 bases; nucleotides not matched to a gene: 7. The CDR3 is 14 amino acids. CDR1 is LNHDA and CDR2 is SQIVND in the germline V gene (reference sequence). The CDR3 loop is CASRLTSGRGEQYF. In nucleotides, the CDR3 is TGTGCCAGTAGATTAACTAGCGGGAGAGGCGAGCAGTACTTC. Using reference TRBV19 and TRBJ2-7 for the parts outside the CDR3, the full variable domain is DGGITQSPKYLFRKEGQNVTLSCEQNLNHDAMYWYRQDPGQGLRLIYYSQIVNDFQKGDIAEGYSVSREKKESFPLTVTSAQKNPTAFYLCASRLTSGRGEQYFGPGTRLTVT.

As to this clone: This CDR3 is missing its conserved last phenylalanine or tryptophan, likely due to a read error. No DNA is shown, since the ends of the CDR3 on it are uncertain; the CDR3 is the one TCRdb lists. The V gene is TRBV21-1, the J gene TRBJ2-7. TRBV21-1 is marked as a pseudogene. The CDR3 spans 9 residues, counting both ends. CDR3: CASSIFGPL.

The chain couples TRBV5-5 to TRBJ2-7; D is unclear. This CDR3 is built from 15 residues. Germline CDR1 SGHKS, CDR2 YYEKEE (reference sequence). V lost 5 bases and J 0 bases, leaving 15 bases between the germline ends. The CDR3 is CASSPVALDSYEQYF. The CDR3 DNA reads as TGTGCCAGCAGTCCGGTCGCACTGGACTCCTACGAGCAGTACTTC.

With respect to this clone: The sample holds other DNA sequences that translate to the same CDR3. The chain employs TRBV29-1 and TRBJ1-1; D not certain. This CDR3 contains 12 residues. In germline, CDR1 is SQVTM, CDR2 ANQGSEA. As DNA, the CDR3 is TGCAGTACCACGGGGAGCGGCACTGAAGCTTTCTTT. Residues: CSTTGSGTEAFF.

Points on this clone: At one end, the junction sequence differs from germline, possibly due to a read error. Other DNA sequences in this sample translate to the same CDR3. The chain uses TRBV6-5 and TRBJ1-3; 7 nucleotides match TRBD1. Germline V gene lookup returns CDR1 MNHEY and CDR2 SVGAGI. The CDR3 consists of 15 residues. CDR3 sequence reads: CASSRDSLAGNTIYF. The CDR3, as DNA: TGTGCCAGCAGCAGGGACAGCCTTGCTGGGAACACCATATATTTT.

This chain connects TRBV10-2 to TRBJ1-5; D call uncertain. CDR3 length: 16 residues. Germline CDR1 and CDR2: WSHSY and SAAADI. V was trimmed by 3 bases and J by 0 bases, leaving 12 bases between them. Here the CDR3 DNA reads TGCGCCAGCAGTGAAGGGTCAGACTATAGCAATCAGCCCCAGCATTTT. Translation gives CASSEGSDYSNQPQHF.

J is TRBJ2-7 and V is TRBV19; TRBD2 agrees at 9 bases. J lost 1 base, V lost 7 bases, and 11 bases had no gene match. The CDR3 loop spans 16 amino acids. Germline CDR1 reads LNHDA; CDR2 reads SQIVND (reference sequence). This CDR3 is CASTVAGGFRSYEQYF. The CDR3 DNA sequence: TGTGCCAGTACCGTTGCGGGAGGGTTCAGGTCCTACGAGCAGTACTTC.

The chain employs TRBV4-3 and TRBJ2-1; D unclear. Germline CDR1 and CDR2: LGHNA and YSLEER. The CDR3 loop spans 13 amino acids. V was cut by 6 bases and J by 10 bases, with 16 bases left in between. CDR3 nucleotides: TGCGCCAGCAGGGAGAGGACCTCGGTGGAGCAGTTCTTC. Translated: CASRERTSVEQFF.

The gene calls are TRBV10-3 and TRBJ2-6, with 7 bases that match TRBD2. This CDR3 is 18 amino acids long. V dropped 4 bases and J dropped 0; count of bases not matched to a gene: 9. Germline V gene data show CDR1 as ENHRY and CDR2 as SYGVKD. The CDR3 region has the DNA TGTGCCATCAGTGGGATTGGCGGGGGAAGCTCTGGGGCCAACGTCCTGACTTTC. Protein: CAISGIGGGSSGANVLTF.

CDR3 bases: TGTGCCAGCAGCTCCCCTGGAGGTGAAGCTTTCTTT. It codes for CASSSPGGEAFF. This chain links TRBV7-9 with TRBJ1-1, with unresolved D. The germline V gene encodes CDR1 SEHNR and CDR2 FQNEAQ (reference sequence). This CDR3 comprises 12 residues. The V gene lost 4 bases and the J gene lost 7 bases, with 10 bases spanning the gap. Full variable domain (outside the CDR3, taken from reference TRBV7-9 and TRBJ1-1): DTGVSQNPRHKITKRGQNVTFRCDPISEHNRLYWYRQTLGQGPEFLTYFQNEAQLEKSRLLSDRFSAERPKGSFSTLEIQRTEQGDSAMYLCASSSPGGEAFFGQGTRLTVV.

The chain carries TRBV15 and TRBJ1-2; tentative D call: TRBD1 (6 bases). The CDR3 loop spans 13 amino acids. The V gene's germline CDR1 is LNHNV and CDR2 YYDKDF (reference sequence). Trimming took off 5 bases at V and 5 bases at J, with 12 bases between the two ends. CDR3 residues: CATSSTGSYGYTF. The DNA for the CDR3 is TGTGCCACCAGCTCCACAGGGTCGTATGGCTACACCTTC.

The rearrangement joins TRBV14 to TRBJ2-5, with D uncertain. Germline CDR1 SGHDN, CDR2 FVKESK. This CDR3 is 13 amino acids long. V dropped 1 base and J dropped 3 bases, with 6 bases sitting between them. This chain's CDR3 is CASSQGAKETQYF. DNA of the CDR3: TGTGCCAGCAGCCAAGGGGCAAAAGAGACCCAGTACTTC.

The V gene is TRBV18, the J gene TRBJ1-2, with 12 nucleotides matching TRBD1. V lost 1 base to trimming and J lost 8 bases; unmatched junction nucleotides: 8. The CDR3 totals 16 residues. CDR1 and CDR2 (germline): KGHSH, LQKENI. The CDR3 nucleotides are TGTGCCAGCTCACCACAGGGGACAGGGGGCTTTAGCGGCTACACCTTC. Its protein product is CASSPQGTGGFSGYTF. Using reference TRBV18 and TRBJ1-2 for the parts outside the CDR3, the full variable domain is NAGVMQNPRHLVRRRGQEARLRCSPMKGHSHVYWYRQLPEEGLKFMVYLQKENIIDESGMPKERFSAEFPKEGPSILRIQQVVRGDSAAYFCASSPQGTGGFSGYTFGSGTRLTVV.

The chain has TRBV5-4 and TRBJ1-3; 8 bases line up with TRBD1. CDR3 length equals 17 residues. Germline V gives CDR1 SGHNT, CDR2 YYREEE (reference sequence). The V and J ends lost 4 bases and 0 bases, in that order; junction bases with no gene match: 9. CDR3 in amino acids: CASSLGTGIFSGNTIYF. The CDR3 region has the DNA TGTGCCAGCAGCCTGGGGACAGGCATTTTCTCTGGAAACACCATATATTTT.

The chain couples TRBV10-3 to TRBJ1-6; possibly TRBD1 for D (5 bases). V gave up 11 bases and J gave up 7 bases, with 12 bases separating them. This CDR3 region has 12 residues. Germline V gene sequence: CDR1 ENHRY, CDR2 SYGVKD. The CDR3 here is CAARDGNSPLHF. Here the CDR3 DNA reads TGTGCCGCCCGGGACGGAAATTCACCCCTCCACTTT.

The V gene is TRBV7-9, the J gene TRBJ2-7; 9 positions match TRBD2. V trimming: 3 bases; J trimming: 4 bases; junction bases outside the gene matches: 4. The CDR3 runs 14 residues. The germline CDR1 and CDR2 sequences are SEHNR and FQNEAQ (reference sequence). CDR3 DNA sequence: TGTGCCAGCAGCTTTGCGGGAGGGCCTTACGAGCAGTACTTC. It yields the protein CASSFAGGPYEQYF.

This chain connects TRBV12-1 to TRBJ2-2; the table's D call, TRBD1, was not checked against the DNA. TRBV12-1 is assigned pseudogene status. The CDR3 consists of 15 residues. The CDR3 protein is CASSFATEGAGELFF. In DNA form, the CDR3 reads TGTGCCAGCAGCTTTGCGACAGAGGGGGCCGGGGAGCTGTTTTTT.

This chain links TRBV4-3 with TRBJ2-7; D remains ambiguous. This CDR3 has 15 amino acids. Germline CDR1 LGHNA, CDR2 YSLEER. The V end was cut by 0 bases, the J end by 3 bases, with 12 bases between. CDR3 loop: CASSQDTARSYEQYF. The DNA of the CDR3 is TGCGCCAGCAGCCAAGATACGGCTAGAAGCTACGAGCAGTACTTC.

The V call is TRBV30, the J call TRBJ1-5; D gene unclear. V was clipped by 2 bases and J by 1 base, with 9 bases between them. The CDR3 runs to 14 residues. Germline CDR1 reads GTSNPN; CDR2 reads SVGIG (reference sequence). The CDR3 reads CAWSQGGSNQPQHF. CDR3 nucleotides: TGTGCCTGGAGTCAAGGTGGCAGCAATCAGCCCCAGCATTTT.

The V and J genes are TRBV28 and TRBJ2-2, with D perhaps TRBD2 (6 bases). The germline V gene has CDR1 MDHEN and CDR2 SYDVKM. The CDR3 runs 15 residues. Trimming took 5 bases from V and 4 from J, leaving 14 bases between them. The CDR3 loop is CASSRTPGSTGELFF. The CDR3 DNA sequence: TGTGCCAGCAGTAGAACTCCCGGGAGCACCGGGGAGCTGTTTTTT.

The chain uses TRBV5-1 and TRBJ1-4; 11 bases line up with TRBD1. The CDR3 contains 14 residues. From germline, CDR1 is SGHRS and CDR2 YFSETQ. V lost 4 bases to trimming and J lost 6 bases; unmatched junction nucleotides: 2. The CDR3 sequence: CASSPGQGDEKLFF. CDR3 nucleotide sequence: TGCGCCAGCAGCCCGGGACAGGGGGATGAAAAACTGTTTTTT.

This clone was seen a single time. For the CDR3, the DNA is TGCACCAGCAGTCATTTCGACACCGGGGAGCTGTTTTTT. Amino acid sequence: CTSSHFDTGELFF. This chain links TRBV1 with TRBJ2-2. TRBV1 is deemed a pseudogene. The CDR3 extends over 13 amino acids.

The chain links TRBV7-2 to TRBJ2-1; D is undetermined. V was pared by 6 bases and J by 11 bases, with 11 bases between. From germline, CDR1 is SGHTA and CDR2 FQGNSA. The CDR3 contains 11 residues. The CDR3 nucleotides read TGTGCCAGCAGTTTTGAGACACAGCAGTTCTTC. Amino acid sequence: CASSFETQQFF.